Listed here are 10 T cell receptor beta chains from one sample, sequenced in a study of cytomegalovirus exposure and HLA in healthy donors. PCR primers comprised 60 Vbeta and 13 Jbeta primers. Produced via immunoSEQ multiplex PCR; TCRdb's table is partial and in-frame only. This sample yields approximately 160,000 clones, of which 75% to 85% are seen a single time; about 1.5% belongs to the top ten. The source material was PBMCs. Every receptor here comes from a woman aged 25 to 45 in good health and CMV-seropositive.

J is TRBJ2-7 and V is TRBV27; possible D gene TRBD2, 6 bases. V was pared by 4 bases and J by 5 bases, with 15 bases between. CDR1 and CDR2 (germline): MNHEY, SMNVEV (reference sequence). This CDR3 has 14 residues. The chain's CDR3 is CASSSPTRSDEQYF. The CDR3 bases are TGTGCCAGCAGTTCGCCGACTAGATCTGACGAGCAGTACTTC.

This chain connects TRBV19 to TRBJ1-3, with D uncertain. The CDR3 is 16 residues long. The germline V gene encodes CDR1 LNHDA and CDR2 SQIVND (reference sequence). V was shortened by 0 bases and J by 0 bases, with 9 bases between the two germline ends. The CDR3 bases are TGTGCCAGTAGTATAGAAGGAGCCTTCTCTGGAAACACCATATATTTT. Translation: CASSIEGAFSGNTIYF.

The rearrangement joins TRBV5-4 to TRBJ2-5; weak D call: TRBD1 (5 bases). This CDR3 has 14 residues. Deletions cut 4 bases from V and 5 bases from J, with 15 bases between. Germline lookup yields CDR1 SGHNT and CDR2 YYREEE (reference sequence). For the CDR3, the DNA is TGTGCCAGCAGCGGGGCCCGGGCCGGGGAGACCCAGTACTTC. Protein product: CASSGARAGETQYF.

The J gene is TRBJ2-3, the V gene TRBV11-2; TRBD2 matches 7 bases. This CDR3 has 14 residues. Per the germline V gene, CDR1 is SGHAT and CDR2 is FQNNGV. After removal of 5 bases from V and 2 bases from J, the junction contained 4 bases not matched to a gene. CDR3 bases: TGTGCCAGCAGCCCTAGCGGCACCACAGATACGCAGTATTTT. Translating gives CASSPSGTTDTQYF. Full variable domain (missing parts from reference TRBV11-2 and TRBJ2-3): EAGVAQSPRYKIIEKRQSVAFWCNPISGHATLYWYQQILGQGPKLLIQFQNNGVVDDSQLPKDRFSAERLKGVDSTLKIQPAKLEDSAVYLCASSPSGTTDTQYFGPGTRLTVL.

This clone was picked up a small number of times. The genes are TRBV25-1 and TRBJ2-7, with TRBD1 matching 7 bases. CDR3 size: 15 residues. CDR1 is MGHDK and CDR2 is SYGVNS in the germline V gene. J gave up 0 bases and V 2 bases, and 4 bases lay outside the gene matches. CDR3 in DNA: TGTGCCAGCAGTGAAGGGACAGCCAGCTCCTACGAGCAGTACTTC. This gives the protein CASSEGTASSYEQYF.

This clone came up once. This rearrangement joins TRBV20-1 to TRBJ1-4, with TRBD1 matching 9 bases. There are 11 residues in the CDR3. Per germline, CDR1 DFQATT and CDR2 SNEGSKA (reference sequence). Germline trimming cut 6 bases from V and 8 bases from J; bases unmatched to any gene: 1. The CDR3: CSAGQGEKLFF. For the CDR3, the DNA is TGCAGTGCGGGACAGGGCGAAAAACTGTTTTTT.

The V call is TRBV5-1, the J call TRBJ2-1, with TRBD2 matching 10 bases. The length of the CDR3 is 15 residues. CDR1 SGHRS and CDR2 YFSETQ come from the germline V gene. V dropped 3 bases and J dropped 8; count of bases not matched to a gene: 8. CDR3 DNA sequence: TGCGCCAGCAGCTCCAGCGGGAGGGCTCTGGATGAGCAGTTCTTC. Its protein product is CASSSSGRALDEQFF.

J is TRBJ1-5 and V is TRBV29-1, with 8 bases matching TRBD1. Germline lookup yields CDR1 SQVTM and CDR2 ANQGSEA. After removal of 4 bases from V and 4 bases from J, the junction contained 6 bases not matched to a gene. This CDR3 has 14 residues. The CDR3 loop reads CSVAQGGPNQPQHF. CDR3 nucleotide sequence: TGCAGCGTTGCACAGGGGGGCCCGAATCAGCCCCAGCATTTT.

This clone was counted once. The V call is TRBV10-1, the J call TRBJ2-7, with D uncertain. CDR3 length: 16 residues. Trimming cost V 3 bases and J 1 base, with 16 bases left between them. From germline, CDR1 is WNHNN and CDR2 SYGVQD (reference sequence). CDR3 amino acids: CASSEFSERASYEQYF. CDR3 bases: TGCGCCAGCAGTGAATTCTCGGAGCGCGCGTCCTACGAGCAGTACTTC.

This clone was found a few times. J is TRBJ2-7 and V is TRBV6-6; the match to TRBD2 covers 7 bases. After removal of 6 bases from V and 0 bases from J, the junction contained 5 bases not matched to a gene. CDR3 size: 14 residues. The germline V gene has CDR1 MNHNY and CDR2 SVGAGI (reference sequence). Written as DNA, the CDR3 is TGTGCCAGCAGAGACGGCGGGAGCTCCTACGAGCAGTACTTC. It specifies CASRDGGSSYEQYF.